Included here is one TCR beta chain sequence, with context. As yet, its antigen is unknown. This entry belongs to a study of CD8+CD57+ T cells in acquired aplastic anemia. Turning to the study itself: Healthy-donor CD4+ cells averaged about 9.9 million reads.

Study-wide results and caveats: Sharing between patients and controls was observed for around 30 CD8+ CDR3 sequences.

Profiles of TCR beta VDJ and CDR3 were generated from a genomic DNA template. Using its own MiXCR run on the reads, TCRdb lists one record per CDR3 protein. The sample includes about 220,000 distinct CDR3 sequences, about 37% seen only once; the top ten take more than 0.95%. V was shortened by 0 bases and J by 4 bases, with 12 bases between the two germline ends. CDR3 length equals 15 residues. Germline CDR1 and CDR2: KGHSH and LQKENI. Sample: sorted CD4+, CD8+, or CD8+CD57+ T cells (not recorded which) from PBMCs. This TCR came from a human donor in good health, serving as a control. The chain recombines TRBV18 with TRBJ2-5; D gene unclear. CDR3 region: CASSPPGPLRETQYF. The CDR3 DNA reads TGTGCCAGCTCACCACCGGGTCCCCTGCGAGAGACCCAGTACTTC.